Below, 14 T cell receptor beta chains from the same sample are listed, as sequenced in a study of radiotherapy plus CTLA-4 blockade in lung cancer. Method: immunoSEQ multiplex PCR; TCRdb's copy keeps in-frame clones and lacks some. The profile covers tens of thousands of clones, with over 75% appearing a single time and 7% to 8% taken by the ten largest. The material was peripheral blood, obtained from a patient treated with radiotherapy plus ipilimumab. The source is a human donor with non-small cell lung cancer who had stable disease on radiotherapy plus ipilimumab.

By share, this clone counts as medium-sized. The rearrangement joins TRBV6-1 to TRBJ1-1; D is perhaps TRBD1 (5 bases). The V end was cut by 7 bases, the J end by 3 bases, with 18 bases between. The germline V gene has CDR1 MNHNS and CDR2 SASEGT. The CDR3 consists of 15 residues. The CDR3 region is CASTLGTLPDTEAFF. CDR3 coding DNA: TGTGCCAGCACCCTCGGGACCCTCCCTGACACTGAAGCTTTCTTT.

For this clone: In the same sample, other DNA sequences code for this CDR3. The chain has TRBV9 and TRBJ1-1; D uncertain. Trimming shortened V by 5 bases and J by 5 bases, and 16 bases separated the two germline ends. The CDR3 is made up of 14 amino acids. CDR1 SGDLS and CDR2 YYNGEE come from the germline V gene. CDR3 region: CASSYPPRGTEAFF. Written as DNA, the CDR3 is TGTGCCAGCAGTTATCCGCCAAGAGGGACTGAAGCTTTCTTT.

This chain uses TRBV6-5 with TRBJ1-2; unclear D gene. The CDR3 is 14 residues long. The V and J ends lost 0 bases and 2 bases respectively, with 7 bases between them. Germline CDR1 reads MNHEY; CDR2 reads SVGAGI. DNA of the CDR3: TGTGCCAGCAGTTACTCAGGCAGCAACTATGGCTACACCTTC. This codes for CASSYSGSNYGYTF.

The chain is built from TRBV7-2 and TRBJ2-7; TRBD1 is a possible D gene (6 bases). The germline V gene has CDR1 SGHTA and CDR2 FQGNSA. The ends were cut back, 5 bases at V and 5 bases at J, with 13 bases in the middle. CDR3 length: 13 amino acids. The CDR3 DNA sequence: TGTGCCAGCAGCAGGGGACAAAACGACGAGCAGTACTTC. Protein product: CASSRGQNDEQYF. The full variable domain, completed using reference TRBV7-2 and TRBJ2-7, is GAGVSQSPSNKVTEKGKDVELRCDPISGHTALYWYRQSLGQGLEFLIYFQGNSAPDKSGLPSDRFSAERTGGSVSTLTIQRTQQEDSAVYLCASSRGQNDEQYFGPGTRLTVT.

This chain uses TRBV19 with TRBJ1-5; 8 bases line up with TRBD1. The CDR3 has 15 residues. CDR1 LNHDA and CDR2 SQIVND come from the germline V gene (reference sequence). Losses at the gene ends were 9 bases for V and 2 bases for J; bases not matched to a gene: 9. The CDR3 loop is CASRPQTGGNQPQHF. CDR3 nucleotide sequence: TGTGCCAGCCGCCCTCAGACAGGGGGCAATCAGCCCCAGCATTTT.

The chain recombines TRBV7-3 with TRBJ1-6; TRBD1 is a possible D gene (5 bases). The V gene's germline CDR1 is SGHTA and CDR2 FQGTGA. Trimming stripped 2 bases from V and 8 bases from J, with 10 bases between. There are 14 residues in the CDR3. CDR3 sequence reads: CASSLGLGDSPLHF. The CDR3 DNA reads TGTGCCAGCAGCTTAGGGCTGGGGGATTCACCCCTCCACTTT.

The chain links TRBV6-6 to TRBJ1-4; TRBD1 aligns across 9 bases. V gave up 7 bases and J gave up 6 bases; unmatched junction bases: 6. Germline assignment: CDR1 MNHNY and CDR2 SVGAGI (reference sequence). This CDR3 spans 14 amino acids. As DNA, the CDR3 is TGTGCCAGCAACAAAGACAGGGGGGATGAAAAACTGTTTTTT. This translates into CASNKDRGDEKLFF.

The chain is built from TRBV29-1 and TRBJ2-7, with TRBD1 as a possible D gene (6 bases). Germline assignment: CDR1 SQVTM and CDR2 ANQGSEA. The CDR3 covers 14 residues. Trimming removed 4 bases at V and 2 bases at J, with 15 bases between. The CDR3 region is CSVVEDRKPYEQYV. Written as DNA, the CDR3 is TGCAGCGTTGTCGAGGACAGAAAACCCTACGAGCAGTACGTC.

This clone showed up just once. V usage is TRBV2 and J usage is TRBJ1-5; D remains ambiguous. This CDR3 spans 14 amino acids. Germline loops: CDR1 SNHLY, CDR2 FYNNEI. V lost 7 bases to trimming and J lost 0 bases, with 10 bases between them. In nucleotides, the CDR3 is TGTGCCAGCACCCGGGATTATAGCAATCAGCCCCAGCATTTT. Protein: CASTRDYSNQPQHF.

This clone was recorded only once. The V call is TRBV2, the J call TRBJ1-6; 10 bases are shared with TRBD1. CDR1 is SNHLY and CDR2 is FYNNEI in the germline V gene. The CDR3 sequence is 17 residues long. V lost 4 bases and J lost 6; bases outside the gene matches: 9. As DNA, the CDR3 is TGTGCCAGCAGTGCGACGACAGGGGGCATAGGTAATTCACCCCTCCACTTT. Residues: CASSATTGGIGNSPLHF.

This rearrangement joins TRBV29-1 to TRBJ1-1; no firm D call. The V end lost 4 bases, the J end lost 5 bases, and 11 bases lay between the germline ends. The CDR3 is 12 amino acids. CDR1 is SQVTM and CDR2 is ANQGSEA in the germline V gene. DNA for the CDR3: TGCAGCGTTGTGTCAGCTTGGACTGAAGCTTTCTTT. This sequence encodes CSVVSAWTEAFF. The complete variable domain, with remaining parts taken from reference TRBV29-1 and TRBJ1-1, reads SAVISQKPSRDICQRGTSLTIQCQVDSQVTMMFWYRQQPGQSLTLIATANQGSEATYESGFVIDKFPISRPNLTFSTLTVSNMSPEDSSIYLCSVVSAWTEAFFGQGTRLTVV.

The V call is TRBV19, the J call TRBJ1-1; TRBD1 is a possible D gene (6 bases). V lost 4 bases and J lost 1, with 10 bases in between. The length of the CDR3 is 14 residues. CDR1 LNHDA and CDR2 SQIVND come from the germline V gene (reference sequence). CDR3 loop: CASSTPTGNTEAFF. CDR3 coding DNA: TGTGCCAGTAGTACCCCGACAGGGAACACTGAAGCTTTCTTT.

This clone was recorded a few times. This chain joins TRBV5-1 and TRBJ2-4; D possibly matches TRBD1 or TRBD2 (6 bases each). CDR1 and CDR2 (germline): SGHRS, YFSETQ. The CDR3 is 16 amino acids. V gave up 0 bases and J gave up 1 base, with 11 bases separating them. The CDR3 bases are TGCGCCAGCAGCTTGGCGGAAGGGGGGGCCAAAAACATTCAGTACTTC. This sequence encodes CASSLAEGGAKNIQYF.

The V call is TRBV9, the J call TRBJ2-2; 7 bases match TRBD2. The CDR3 sequence is 17 residues long. Germline lookup yields CDR1 SGDLS and CDR2 YYNGEE. V trimming: 0 bases; J trimming: 5 bases; junction bases outside the gene matches: 10. DNA for the CDR3: TGTGCCAGCAGCGTAGTGGGCCAGCGGGGTGTTACCGGGGAGCTGTTTTTT. Translated: CASSVVGQRGVTGELFF.